This record covers a single T cell receptor beta chain. The antigen is unknown. This sample was included in a study of T cell responses to AZD1222 COVID-19 vaccine. General study points: Reportedly, close to half of spike-specific TCRs are directed against unmutated variant regions. Donors were mostly white British, more females; clonal diversity possibly underestimated.

V gave up 0 bases and J gave up 7 bases, with 12 bases separating them. CDR1 and CDR2 from the germline V gene are MGHRA and YSYEKL. The CDR3 is made up of 15 amino acids. The method was immunoSEQ multiplex PCR; TCRdb's version includes in-frame clones alone and lacks a portion of them. The sample has about 100,000 clones, around 84% seen once. This clonotype originated in an adult in good health. The chain employs TRBV4-1 and TRBJ2-2; perhaps TRBD1 as D (5 bases). The sample here was peripheral blood, taken on day 0 of AZD1222 vaccination. CDR3 nucleotide sequence: TGCGCCAGCAGCCAAGAAGGAAGGGGCGGCGGGGAGCTGTTTTTT. Protein product: CASSQEGRGGGELFF.